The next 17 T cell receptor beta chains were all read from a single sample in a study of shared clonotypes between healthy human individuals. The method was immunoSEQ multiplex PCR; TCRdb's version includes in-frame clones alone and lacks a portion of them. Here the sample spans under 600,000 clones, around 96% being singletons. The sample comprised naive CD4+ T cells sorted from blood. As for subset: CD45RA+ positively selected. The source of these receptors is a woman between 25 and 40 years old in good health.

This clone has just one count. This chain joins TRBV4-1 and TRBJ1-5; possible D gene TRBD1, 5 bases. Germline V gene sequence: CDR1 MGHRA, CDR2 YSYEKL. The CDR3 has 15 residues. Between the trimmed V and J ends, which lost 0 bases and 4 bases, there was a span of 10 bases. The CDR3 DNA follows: TGCGCCAGCAGCCAAGAACTCAGGGCAAATCAGCCCCAGCATTTT. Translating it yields CASSQELRANQPQHF.

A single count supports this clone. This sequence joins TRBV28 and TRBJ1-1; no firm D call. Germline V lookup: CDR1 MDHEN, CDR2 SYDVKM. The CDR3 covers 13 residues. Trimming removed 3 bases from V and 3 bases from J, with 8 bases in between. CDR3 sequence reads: CASSFSEDTEAFF. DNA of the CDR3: TGTGCCAGCAGTTTTTCCGAGGACACTGAAGCTTTCTTT.

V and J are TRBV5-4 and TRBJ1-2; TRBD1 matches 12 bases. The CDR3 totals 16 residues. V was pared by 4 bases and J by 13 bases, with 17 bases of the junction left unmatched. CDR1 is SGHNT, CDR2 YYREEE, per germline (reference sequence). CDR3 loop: CASSLQGTGGLKNCTF. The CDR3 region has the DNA TGTGCCAGCAGCCTACAAGGGACAGGGGGCCTTAAAAATTGCACCTTC.

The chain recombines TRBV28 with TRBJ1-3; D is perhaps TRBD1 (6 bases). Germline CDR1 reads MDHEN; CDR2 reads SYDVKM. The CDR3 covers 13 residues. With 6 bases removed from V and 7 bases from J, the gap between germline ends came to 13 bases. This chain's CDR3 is CASSSGQSNTIYF. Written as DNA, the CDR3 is TGTGCCAGCAGCTCGGGACAATCGAACACCATATATTTT. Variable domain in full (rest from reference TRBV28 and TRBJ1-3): DVKVTQSSRYLVKRTGEKVFLECVQDMDHENMFWYRQDPGLGLRLIYFSYDVKMKEKGDIPEGYSVSREKKERFSLILESASTNQTSMYLCASSSGQSNTIYFGEGSWLTVV.

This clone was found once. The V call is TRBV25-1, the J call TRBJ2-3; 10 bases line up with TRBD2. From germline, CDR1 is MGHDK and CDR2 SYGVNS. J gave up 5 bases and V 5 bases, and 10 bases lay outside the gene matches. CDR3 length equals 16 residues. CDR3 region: CASSLLLAGEGDTQYF. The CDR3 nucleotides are TGTGCCAGCAGTCTCCTTCTAGCGGGAGAAGGAGATACGCAGTATTTT.

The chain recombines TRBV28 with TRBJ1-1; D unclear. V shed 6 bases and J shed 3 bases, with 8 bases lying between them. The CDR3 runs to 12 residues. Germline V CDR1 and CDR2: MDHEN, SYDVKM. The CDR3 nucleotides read TGTGCCAGCAGGGGGTCGTACACTGAAGCTTTCTTT. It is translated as CASRGSYTEAFF. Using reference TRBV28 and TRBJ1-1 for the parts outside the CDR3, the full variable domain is DVKVTQSSRYLVKRTGEKVFLECVQDMDHENMFWYRQDPGLGLRLIYFSYDVKMKEKGDIPEGYSVSREKKERFSLILESASTNQTSMYLCASRGSYTEAFFGQGTRLTVV.

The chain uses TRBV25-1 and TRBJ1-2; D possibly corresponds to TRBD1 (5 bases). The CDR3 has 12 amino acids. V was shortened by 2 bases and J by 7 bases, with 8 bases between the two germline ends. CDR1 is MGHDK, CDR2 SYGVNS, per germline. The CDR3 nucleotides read TGTGCCAGCAGTGAAGGGGGAACTGGCTACACCTTC. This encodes CASSEGGTGYTF.

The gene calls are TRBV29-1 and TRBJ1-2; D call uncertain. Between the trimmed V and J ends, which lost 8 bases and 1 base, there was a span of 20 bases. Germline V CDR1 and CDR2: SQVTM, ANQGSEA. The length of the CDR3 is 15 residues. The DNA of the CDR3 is TGCAGCTTCTTGGACGGTGACTTCTTTAACTATGGCTACACCTTC. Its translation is CSFLDGDFFNYGYTF.

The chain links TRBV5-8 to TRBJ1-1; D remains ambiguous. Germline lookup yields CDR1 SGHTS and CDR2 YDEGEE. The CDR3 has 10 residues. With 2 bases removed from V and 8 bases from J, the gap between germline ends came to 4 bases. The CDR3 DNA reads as TGTGCCAGCAGCTTTTCGGAAGCTTTCTTT. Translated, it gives CASSFSEAFF.

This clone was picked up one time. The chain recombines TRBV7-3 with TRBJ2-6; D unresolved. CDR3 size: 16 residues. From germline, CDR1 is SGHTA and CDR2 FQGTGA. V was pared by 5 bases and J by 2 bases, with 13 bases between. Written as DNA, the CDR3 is TGTGCCAGCAGCCCGACCGGCGGTACTGGGGCCAACGTCCTGACTTTC. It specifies CASSPTGGTGANVLTF.

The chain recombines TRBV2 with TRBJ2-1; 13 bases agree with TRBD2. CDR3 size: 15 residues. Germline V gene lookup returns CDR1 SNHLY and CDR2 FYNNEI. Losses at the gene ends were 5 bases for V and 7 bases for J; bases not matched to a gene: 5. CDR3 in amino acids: CASSSLAGGINEQFF. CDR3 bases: TGTGCCAGCAGTTCACTAGCGGGAGGGATAAATGAGCAGTTCTTC.

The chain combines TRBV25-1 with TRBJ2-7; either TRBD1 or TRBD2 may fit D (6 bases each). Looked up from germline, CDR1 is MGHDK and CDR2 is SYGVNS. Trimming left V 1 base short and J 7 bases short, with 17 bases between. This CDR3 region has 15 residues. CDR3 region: CASSESGVLGGEQYF. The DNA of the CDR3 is TGTGCCAGCAGTGAATCGGGGGTCCTAGGGGGAGAGCAGTACTTC.

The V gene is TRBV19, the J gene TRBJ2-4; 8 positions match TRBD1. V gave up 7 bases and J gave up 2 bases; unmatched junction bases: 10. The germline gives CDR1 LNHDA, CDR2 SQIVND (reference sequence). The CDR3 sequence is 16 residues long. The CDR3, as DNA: TGTGCCAGTACTCTGGAACAGGGGGGATCCAAAAACATTCAGTACTTC. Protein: CASTLEQGGSKNIQYF.

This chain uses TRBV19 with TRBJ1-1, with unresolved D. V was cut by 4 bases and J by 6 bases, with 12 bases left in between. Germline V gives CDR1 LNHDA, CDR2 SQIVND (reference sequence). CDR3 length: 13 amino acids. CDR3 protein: CASSTYKFPEAFF. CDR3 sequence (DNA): TGTGCCAGTAGTACTTATAAGTTCCCTGAAGCTTTCTTT.

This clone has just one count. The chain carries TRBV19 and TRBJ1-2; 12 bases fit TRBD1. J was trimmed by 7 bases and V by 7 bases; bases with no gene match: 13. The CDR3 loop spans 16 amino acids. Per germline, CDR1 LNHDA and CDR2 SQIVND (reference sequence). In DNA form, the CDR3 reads TGTGCCAGTAAAAGTCCCCGCCGGGACAGGGGGCCTGGCTACACCTTC. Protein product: CASKSPRRDRGPGYTF.

CDR3 sequence (DNA): TGTGCCAGCAGCCCAGGGTCAAGTCAGCCCCAGCATTTT. Translation gives CASSPGSSQPQHF. The rearrangement uses TRBV5-6 and TRBJ1-5; D possibly corresponds to TRBD1 (5 bases). The CDR3 contains 13 residues. V was clipped by 4 bases and J by 6 bases, with 11 bases between them. Germline loops: CDR1 SGHDT, CDR2 YYEEEE.

The CDR3 DNA reads as TGCAGCGTTGAACGGCAGTTCAACACTGAAGCTTTCTTT. As protein: CSVERQFNTEAFF. The V gene is TRBV29-1, the J gene TRBJ1-1; unclear D gene. Trimming left V 2 bases short and J 2 bases short, with 9 bases between. The germline V gene encodes CDR1 SQVTM and CDR2 ANQGSEA. CDR3 length equals 13 residues.